These 28 T cell receptor beta chains originate from one sample sequenced in a study of cytomegalovirus exposure and HLA in healthy donors. With 60 Vbeta and 13 Jbeta primers, the PCR was carried out. Generated by immunoSEQ multiplex PCR, the TCRdb table keeps only in-frame clones and is missing some. The profile shows approximately 100,000 clones, 75% of them singletons. The material sequenced was PBMCs. Every receptor here comes from a male donor in good health and CMV-seropositive.

This chain connects TRBV6-1 to TRBJ1-2, with D hard to call. This CDR3 comprises 15 residues. CDR1 and CDR2 from the germline V gene are MNHNS and SASEGT. Trimming removed 5 bases from V and 7 bases from J, with 20 bases in between. The CDR3: CASSPYGGEFGGYTF. CDR3 DNA sequence: TGTGCCAGCAGTCCATATGGCGGGGAATTCGGTGGCTACACCTTC.

The chain links TRBV2 to TRBJ2-7, with D perhaps matching TRBD2 (6 bases). The germline V gene has CDR1 SNHLY and CDR2 FYNNEI. The CDR3 extends over 14 amino acids. Trimming pared 2 bases from V and 6 bases from J, leaving 14 bases between. CDR3 sequence reads: CASSEIGGSSEQYF. CDR3 DNA: TGTGCCAGCAGTGAAATCGGGGGATCTAGCGAGCAGTACTTC.

The genes are TRBV4-1 and TRBJ2-1; no reliable D call. This CDR3 has 12 residues. Germline V gene sequence: CDR1 MGHRA, CDR2 YSYEKL. Trimming cost V 0 bases and J 10 bases, with 7 bases left between them. CDR3 protein: CASSQDTGEQFF. The DNA for the CDR3 is TGCGCCAGCAGCCAAGATACCGGGGAGCAGTTCTTC.

The genes are TRBV7-9 and TRBJ2-7, with 7 bases identical to TRBD1. This CDR3 comprises 14 residues. V shed 5 bases and J 1 base; nucleotides not matched to a gene: 5. The germline V gene encodes CDR1 SEHNR and CDR2 FQNEAQ (reference sequence). The CDR3 DNA is TGTGCCAGCAGCGCCGAACAGGGGTCCTACGAGCAGTACTTC. It codes for CASSAEQGSYEQYF.

This clone has only one observation. This sequence joins TRBV2 and TRBJ2-1; 10 nucleotides match TRBD2. The V gene end was trimmed by 8 bases and the J gene end by 10 bases; junction bases not matched to a gene: 11. This CDR3 region has 14 residues. Germline V gene lookup returns CDR1 SNHLY and CDR2 FYNNEI. The CDR3: CASGEGLASREQFF. The CDR3 DNA is TGTGCCAGCGGGGAGGGACTAGCGTCTCGGGAGCAGTTCTTC.

This clone was seen just once. The CDR3 DNA reads as TGTGCCAGCAGTTCTACAGGGGTCGACTCCTACGAGCAGTACTTC. Its protein is CASSSTGVDSYEQYF. The V call is TRBV6-5, the J call TRBJ2-7; 7 bases align to TRBD1. The CDR3 is 15 residues long. The V segment lost 4 bases and the J segment 0 bases; nucleotides outside the gene matches: 6. The V gene's germline CDR1 is MNHEY and CDR2 SVGAGI.

This clone was observed at least ten times. The chain has TRBV5-4 and TRBJ2-1, with a possible D match to TRBD2 (7 bases). Germline CDR1 SGHNT, CDR2 YYREEE (reference sequence). The CDR3 is made up of 14 amino acids. V was shortened by 3 bases and J by 2 bases, with 9 bases between the two germline ends. The CDR3 DNA is TGTGCCAGCAGCTGGGGGGGCGCCTACAATGAGCAGTTCTTC. Residues: CASSWGGAYNEQFF.

The chain has TRBV4-3 and TRBJ2-1; a weak D match, TRBD1 (7 bases). CDR3 length: 20 residues. Trimming left V 4 bases short and J 6 bases short, with 31 bases between. From germline, CDR1 is LGHNA and CDR2 YSLEER. CDR3 sequence (DNA): TGCGCCAGCAGCCCGCACCAAACCTCTCGATTCAGGGGGGATGGCAATGAGCAGTTCTTC. It yields the protein CASSPHQTSRFRGDGNEQFF.

The V and J genes are TRBV7-3 and TRBJ1-1, with TRBD1 identical over 7 bases. CDR3 length: 14 residues. With 10 bases clipped from V and 0 bases from J, the junction kept 8 bases outside the gene matches. Germline V gives CDR1 SGHTA, CDR2 FQGTGA. The DNA for the CDR3 is TGTGCCACCAAGACAGGGCCCCTGAACACTGAAGCTTTCTTT. It is translated as CATKTGPLNTEAFF.

V is TRBV11-3 and J is TRBJ2-7, with TRBD1 identical over 7 bases. This CDR3 has 14 amino acids. Per the germline V gene, CDR1 is SGHNT and CDR2 is YENEEA. V lost 1 base, J lost 4 bases, and 4 bases stayed unmatched. Written as DNA, the CDR3 is TGTGCCAGCAGCTTAGGGACAGGAGGATACGAGCAGTACTTC. Its translation is CASSLGTGGYEQYF.

This clone occurred once. The chain recombines TRBV28 with TRBJ2-1; TRBD1 agrees at 8 bases. CDR1 and CDR2 from the germline V gene are MDHEN and SYDVKM. After removal of 11 bases from V and 6 bases from J, the junction contained 9 bases not matched to a gene. The CDR3 runs to 13 residues. The DNA for the CDR3 is TGTGCCCTACAGGGGGTCCGCCCCAATGAGCAGTTCTTC. It is translated as CALQGVRPNEQFF.

The chain couples TRBV29-1 to TRBJ2-5, with 10 bases fitting TRBD1. The end of the DNA is better explained by TRBJ2-7, so the J call may be wrong. The CDR3 loop spans 13 amino acids. CDR1 and CDR2 (germline): SQVTM, ANQGSEA. Here the CDR3 DNA reads TGCAGCGTGACCGGGACAGGGGAGTACGAGCAGTACTTC. Its translation is CSVTGTGEYEQYF.

The J gene is TRBJ2-7, the V gene TRBV28; 8 bases are shared with TRBD2. V dropped 3 bases and J dropped 3; count of bases not matched to a gene: 4. The CDR3 covers 14 residues. Germline assignment: CDR1 MDHEN and CDR2 SYDVKM. The CDR3 coding sequence is TGTGCCAGCAGTTTCTGGCGGGGGGACTACGAGCAGTACTTC. As protein: CASSFWRGDYEQYF.

The V gene is TRBV4-2, the J gene TRBJ2-7, with TRBD2 matching 13 bases. CDR1 is LGHNA, CDR2 YNFKEQ, per germline. J lost 10 bases, V lost 0 bases, and 12 bases had no gene match. This CDR3 contains 17 residues. CDR3 DNA: TGTGCCAGCAGCCAAGAGGGACTAGCGGGGCCCGGGAGTGAACAGTACTTC. It encodes CASSQEGLAGPGSEQYF.

This chain links TRBV4-1 with TRBJ1-4, with unresolved D. The CDR3 loop spans 16 amino acids. Deletions cut 0 bases from V and 6 bases from J, with 14 bases between. Germline lookup yields CDR1 MGHRA and CDR2 YSYEKL. The CDR3 is CASSQDDRGLYEKLFF. As DNA, the CDR3 is TGCGCCAGCAGCCAAGACGACCGCGGGTTGTATGAAAAACTGTTTTTT.

CDR3 protein: CASSGLAGGPGDTQYF. In nucleotides, the CDR3 is TGTGCCAGCTCAGGACTAGCGGGGGGGCCGGGAGATACGCAGTATTTT. This chain joins TRBV18 and TRBJ2-3; 15 positions match TRBD2. Per germline, CDR1 KGHSH and CDR2 LQKENI. The CDR3 extends over 16 amino acids. Trimming removed 5 bases from V and 5 bases from J; junction bases left unmatched: 5.

This chain links TRBV10-3 with TRBJ1-1; 7 nucleotides agree with TRBD1. The J segment lost 4 bases and the V segment lost 10 bases, leaving 12 bases of the junction unmatched. CDR1 and CDR2 from the germline V gene are ENHRY and SYGVKD. The length of the CDR3 is 14 residues. CDR3 nucleotides: TGTGCCACACGGGAGGGGGCCTGGGGCACTGAAGCTTTCTTT. It yields the protein CATREGAWGTEAFF.

The J gene is TRBJ2-3, the V gene TRBV7-9; 14 positions match TRBD2. CDR1 and CDR2 from the germline V gene are SEHNR and FQNEAQ (reference sequence). The length of the CDR3 is 15 residues. V was pared by 4 bases and J by 6 bases, with 3 bases of the junction left unmatched. The CDR3 DNA follows: TGTGCCAGCAGCTCGGGACTAGCGGGGGTTGATACGCAGTATTTT. This gives the protein CASSSGLAGVDTQYF. The complete variable domain, with remaining parts taken from reference TRBV7-9 and TRBJ2-3, reads DTGVSQNPRHKITKRGQNVTFRCDPISEHNRLYWYRQTLGQGPEFLTYFQNEAQLEKSRLLSDRFSAERPKGSFSTLEIQRTEQGDSAMYLCASSSGLAGVDTQYFGPGTRLTVL.

About this clone: This specimen includes other DNA sequences encoding the same CDR3. The chain has TRBV9 and TRBJ1-3; unclear D gene. V dropped 1 base and J dropped 2 bases, with 7 bases sitting between them. Per the germline V gene, CDR1 is SGDLS and CDR2 is YYNGEE. The CDR3 contains 14 residues. The CDR3 DNA is TGTGCCAGCAGCGTAACGAGAGCTGGAAACACCATATATTTT. This translates into CASSVTRAGNTIYF.

The J gene is TRBJ2-7, the V gene TRBV27; 11 bases line up with TRBD2. This CDR3 contains 17 residues. Germline V gives CDR1 MNHEY, CDR2 SMNVEV (reference sequence). Trimming cost V 4 bases and J 0 bases; bases outside gene matches: 8. CDR3 protein: CASSSTASGGSSYEQYF. The CDR3 DNA is TGTGCCAGCAGTTCTACCGCTAGCGGGGGGTCCTCCTACGAGCAGTACTTC.

Here the CDR3 reads CASSIPGEIETQYF. The CDR3, as DNA: TGTGCCAGTAGTATACCAGGGGAGATAGAGACCCAGTACTTC. The V and J genes are TRBV19 and TRBJ2-5; D might be TRBD1 (6 bases). Trimming removed 2 bases from V and 4 bases from J, with 11 bases in between. This CDR3 spans 14 amino acids. The germline CDR1 and CDR2 sequences are LNHDA and SQIVND (reference sequence).

At least ten counts were recorded for this clone. The J gene is TRBJ1-1, the V gene TRBV30; TRBD1 agrees at 7 bases. Germline V gene data show CDR1 as GTSNPN and CDR2 as SVGIG (reference sequence). Trimming removed 5 bases from V and 4 bases from J; junction bases left unmatched: 7. The CDR3 sequence is 13 residues long. DNA for the CDR3: TGTGCCTGGGACGGACAGGCCGGCACTGAAGCTTTCTTT. This translates into CAWDGQAGTEAFF.

The V gene is TRBV2, the J gene TRBJ1-2, with D possibly TRBD1 on 6 matching bases. Trimming took off 5 bases at V and 1 base at J, with 14 bases between the two ends. This CDR3 is 15 amino acids long. CDR1 is SNHLY, CDR2 FYNNEI, per germline. The CDR3 region has the DNA TGTGCCAGCAGTTTACCGGGACAAAATAACTATGGCTACACCTTC. Translation gives CASSLPGQNNYGYTF.

The J gene is TRBJ1-1, the V gene TRBV11-2; 8 nucleotides align to TRBD1. The CDR3 loop spans 16 amino acids. Germline CDR1 and CDR2: SGHAT and FQNNGV. Trimming took 7 bases from V and 0 from J; bases not matched to a gene: 10. The CDR3 DNA follows: TGTGCCAGCACCACTCCAGGGGGCCCAGTGAACACTGAAGCTTTCTTT. This encodes CASTTPGGPVNTEAFF.

The gene calls are TRBV6-1 and TRBJ2-2, with a tentative D call TRBD2 (6 bases). The CDR3 totals 14 residues. Deletions cut 6 bases from V and 1 base from J, with 9 bases between. Germline loops: CDR1 MNHNS, CDR2 SASEGT. Here the CDR3 reads CASRLGLNTGELFF. CDR3 sequence (DNA): TGTGCCAGCAGATTGGGACTGAACACCGGGGAGCTGTTTTTT.

This sequence joins TRBV5-6 and TRBJ1-4, with D maybe TRBD1 (6 bases). Germline lookup yields CDR1 SGHDT and CDR2 YYEEEE. Trimming removed 4 bases from V and 7 bases from J, with 17 bases in between. The CDR3 is 15 residues long. CDR3 sequence (DNA): TGTGCCAGCAGCATCCTATCCGGGACATCTGAAAAACTGTTTTTT. Translated: CASSILSGTSEKLFF.

This clone was observed a handful of times. The gene calls are TRBV6-5 and TRBJ2-7; D gene ambiguous. Between the trimmed V and J ends, which lost 2 bases and 0 bases, there was a span of 11 bases. The CDR3 totals 15 residues. Germline CDR1 is MNHEY and CDR2 is SVGAGI. CDR3 DNA: TGTGCCAGCAGTTACGGTAGAAGAAGCTCCTACGAGCAGTACTTC. It encodes CASSYGRRSSYEQYF.

V usage is TRBV2 and J usage is TRBJ1-3; possible D gene TRBD1, 5 bases. Trimming stripped 3 bases from V and 0 bases from J, with 9 bases between. Germline CDR1 is SNHLY and CDR2 is FYNNEI. The CDR3 is 15 amino acids. The CDR3 DNA reads TGTGCCAGCAGTGACAGGGTGGTCTCTGGAAACACCATATATTTT. This gives the protein CASSDRVVSGNTIYF.